The 25 T cell receptor beta chains in this list originate from one sample, sequenced in a study of blood T cell repertoires in COVID-19. Sequencing was performed with immunoSEQ multiplex PCR; in TCRdb, only in-frame clones are kept and a portion is missing. The sample shows 250,000 or so clones, about 79% of them seen only once. Sequencing was done on a sample of peripheral blood. Receptor source: a man at least 80 years old with acute or convalescent COVID-19.

The V gene is TRBV28, the J gene TRBJ1-2; D is unresolved. Looked up from germline, CDR1 is MDHEN and CDR2 is SYDVKM. This CDR3 is 13 amino acids long. The V end lost 10 bases, the J end lost 3 bases, and 15 bases lay between the germline ends. The CDR3 DNA is TGTGCCACCCAAGGCCCCGGGGACTATGGCTACACCTTC. The encoded protein is CATQGPGDYGYTF.

The chain is built from TRBV6-1 and TRBJ1-3; TRBD1 matches at 7 bases. CDR3 length: 16 amino acids. The J segment lost 3 bases and the V segment lost 2 bases, leaving 7 bases of the junction unmatched. Germline CDR1 MNHNS, CDR2 SASEGT. CDR3 in amino acids: CASSESWDSFGNTIYF. CDR3 coding DNA: TGTGCCAGCAGTGAATCCTGGGACAGCTTTGGAAACACCATATATTTT.

V gene TRBV2 combines with J gene TRBJ2-7; TRBD1 aligns across 8 bases. Per germline, CDR1 SNHLY and CDR2 FYNNEI. CDR3 size: 14 residues. The V gene end was trimmed by 4 bases and the J gene end by 5 bases; junction bases not matched to a gene: 7. CDR3 in DNA: TGTGCCAGCAGTGTGCGCAGGGGGCGGGACGAGCAGTACTTC. Residues: CASSVRRGRDEQYF.

The chain joins TRBV19 to TRBJ2-7; TRBD2 agrees at 10 bases. J gave up 3 bases and V 6 bases, and 11 bases lay outside the gene matches. Germline assignment: CDR1 LNHDA and CDR2 SQIVND (reference sequence). The CDR3 is 16 residues long. The CDR3 DNA sequence: TGTGCCAGTAGCAAAGGACTAGCGGTCACTCTCTACGAGCAGTACTTC. Protein product: CASSKGLAVTLYEQYF. Full variable domain (missing parts from reference TRBV19 and TRBJ2-7): DGGITQSPKYLFRKEGQNVTLSCEQNLNHDAMYWYRQDPGQGLRLIYYSQIVNDFQKGDIAEGYSVSREKKESFPLTVTSAQKNPTAFYLCASSKGLAVTLYEQYFGPGTRLTVT.

The chain joins TRBV7-9 to TRBJ1-5; maybe TRBD1 (5 bases). Germline-derived CDR1 and CDR2 are SEHNR and FQNEAQ (reference sequence). This CDR3 is built from 16 residues. The V end lost 5 bases, the J end lost 0 bases, and 14 bases lay between the germline ends. The CDR3 bases are TGTGCCAGCAGCCCGAGGGGAGGGAATAGCAATCAGCCCCAGCATTTT. Protein product: CASSPRGGNSNQPQHF.

CDR3 residues: CASSYGMGQGSSGNTIYF. The CDR3, as DNA: TGTGCCAGCTCGTACGGTATGGGACAGGGGAGCTCTGGAAACACCATATATTTT. V is TRBV27 and J is TRBJ1-3; 10 nucleotides agree with TRBD1. Losses at the gene ends were 8 bases for V and 0 bases for J; bases not matched to a gene: 13. The CDR3 spans 18 residues. In germline, CDR1 is MNHEY, CDR2 SMNVEV (reference sequence).

This sequence joins TRBV5-4 and TRBJ2-7; 12 bases agree with TRBD2. Germline lookup yields CDR1 SGHNT and CDR2 YYREEE (reference sequence). The V gene end was trimmed by 4 bases and the J gene end by 2 bases; junction bases not matched to a gene: 4. The CDR3 runs to 15 residues. Here the CDR3 reads CASSPGLAGTYEQYF. CDR3 DNA sequence: TGTGCCAGCAGCCCTGGACTAGCGGGGACCTACGAGCAGTACTTC.

The chain links TRBV27 to TRBJ1-6, with 7 bases fitting TRBD1. CDR3 length equals 14 residues. V lost 6 bases to trimming and J lost 4 bases; unmatched junction nucleotides: 3. Looked up from germline, CDR1 is MNHEY and CDR2 is SMNVEV (reference sequence). In DNA form, the CDR3 reads TGTGCCAGCAGGGCGGGACAGTATAATTCACCCCTCCACTTT. It specifies CASRAGQYNSPLHF.

This chain joins TRBV7-2 and TRBJ1-5, with 9 bases aligning to TRBD1. CDR1 and CDR2 (germline): SGHTA, FQGNSA. Germline trimming cut 6 bases from V and 5 bases from J; bases unmatched to any gene: 11. This CDR3 has 16 amino acids. CDR3 nucleotide sequence: TGTGCCAGCAGTTCAGTTGGGACAGGGACCTATCAGCCCCAGCATTTT. Protein: CASSSVGTGTYQPQHF.

This chain joins TRBV7-9 and TRBJ1-1; D gene ambiguous. From germline, CDR1 is SEHNR and CDR2 FQNEAQ (reference sequence). Trimming removed 7 bases from V and 0 bases from J, with 9 bases in between. The CDR3 consists of 13 residues. CDR3 DNA sequence: TGTGCCAGCATGGAGGGAGTGAACACTGAAGCTTTCTTT. Amino acids: CASMEGVNTEAFF.

The chain employs TRBV2 and TRBJ1-5; TRBD1 might be the D (5 bases). The germline V gene has CDR1 SNHLY and CDR2 FYNNEI. Trimming stripped 5 bases from V and 4 bases from J, with 18 bases between. The CDR3 totals 16 residues. CDR3 sequence: CASSPNSRGRNQPQHF. CDR3 DNA sequence: TGTGCCAGCAGTCCAAACTCAAGGGGCCGTAATCAGCCCCAGCATTTT.

The chain employs TRBV18 and TRBJ1-2; 7 bases agree with TRBD1. This CDR3 has 13 amino acids. Trimming took 6 bases from V and 4 from J; bases not matched to a gene: 5. Germline V gene lookup returns CDR1 KGHSH and CDR2 LQKENI. The CDR3 is CASSHDRAYGYTF. CDR3 in DNA: TGTGCCAGCTCCCACGACAGGGCCTATGGCTACACCTTC. Supplemented by reference TRBV18 and TRBJ1-2, the full variable domain reads NAGVMQNPRHLVRRRGQEARLRCSPMKGHSHVYWYRQLPEEGLKFMVYLQKENIIDESGMPKERFSAEFPKEGPSILRIQQVVRGDSAAYFCASSHDRAYGYTFGSGTRLTVV.

The chain joins TRBV3-1 (or the pseudogene TRBV3-2) to TRBJ2-3, with D hard to call. Germline CDR1 reads LGHDT; CDR2 reads YNNKEL (reference sequence). V lost 3 bases to trimming and J lost 4 bases, with 8 bases between them. This CDR3 is 13 amino acids long. The CDR3 loop reads CASSHLRADTQYF. The CDR3 DNA reads as TGTGCCAGCAGCCATTTACGAGCAGATACGCAGTATTTT.

This chain joins TRBV14 and TRBJ1-2; 9 bases align to TRBD1. Germline values: CDR1 SGHDN, CDR2 FVKESK. This CDR3 region has 15 residues. V lost 4 bases and J lost 4; bases outside the gene matches: 7. The CDR3 sequence is CASSRGQGPSYGYTF. CDR3 nucleotides: TGTGCCAGCAGCCGGGGACAGGGTCCTTCCTATGGCTACACCTTC.

V is TRBV24-1 and J is TRBJ1-2; TRBD1 matches 9 bases. V lost 5 bases, J lost 2 bases, and 2 bases stayed unmatched. Looked up from germline, CDR1 is KGHDR and CDR2 is SFDVKD. The CDR3 consists of 14 residues. The CDR3: CATSAGTGNYGYTF. CDR3 coding DNA: TGTGCCACCAGTGCCGGGACAGGGAACTATGGCTACACCTTC.

The rearrangement uses TRBV5-1 and TRBJ1-4; D possibly corresponds to TRBD1 (6 bases). CDR1 SGHRS and CDR2 YFSETQ come from the germline V gene. The ends were cut back, 3 bases at V and 1 base at J, with 16 bases in the middle. The CDR3 contains 17 residues. This CDR3 reads CASSSRREGGTNEKLFF. CDR3 in DNA: TGCGCCAGCAGCTCTCGGAGAGAAGGGGGAACTAATGAAAAACTGTTTTTT.

Only a few counts were recorded for this clone. This sequence joins TRBV6-1 and TRBJ2-7, with 11 bases lining up with TRBD1. Germline V gene data show CDR1 as MNHNS and CDR2 as SASEGT. V was pared by 1 base and J by 3 bases, with 2 bases of the junction left unmatched. The CDR3 totals 15 residues. The CDR3 sequence: CASSEEGTGGYEQYF. As DNA, the CDR3 is TGTGCCAGCAGTGAAGAAGGGACAGGGGGCTACGAGCAGTACTTC.

The chain combines TRBV4-1 with TRBJ2-7, with 8 bases matching TRBD2. Germline V CDR1 and CDR2: MGHRA, YSYEKL. J gave up 4 bases and V 2 bases, and 7 bases lay outside the gene matches. There are 15 residues in the CDR3. The CDR3 nucleotides read TGCGCCAGCAGCCAAACGGTACTAGCGGCATACGAGCAGTACTTC. As protein: CASSQTVLAAYEQYF.

The V and J genes are TRBV5-6 and TRBJ1-6; no clear D. Germline assignment: CDR1 SGHDT and CDR2 YYEEEE. Trimming shortened V by 2 bases and J by 6 bases, and 9 bases separated the two germline ends. CDR3 length: 14 residues. The CDR3 DNA follows: TGTGCCAGCAGCTTACGCAGCGCTAATTCACCCCTCCACTTT. It encodes CASSLRSANSPLHF.

This rearrangement joins TRBV28 to TRBJ1-1; weak D call: TRBD1 (6 bases). This CDR3 spans 15 amino acids. Looked up from germline, CDR1 is MDHEN and CDR2 is SYDVKM. V was trimmed by 4 bases and J by 3 bases, leaving 15 bases between them. The CDR3 nucleotides are TGTGCCAGCAGTTCACTACAGGGAGAGGACACTGAAGCTTTCTTT. Residues: CASSSLQGEDTEAFF.

This chain uses TRBV6-5 with TRBJ2-5, with a tentative D call TRBD1 (5 bases). CDR3 length: 15 amino acids. V was trimmed by 8 bases and J by 1 base, leaving 17 bases between them. Germline V gene sequence: CDR1 MNHEY, CDR2 SVGAGI. As DNA, the CDR3 is TGTGCCAGCGTTCGGACATACTCAACCCAAGAGACCCAGTACTTC. This sequence encodes CASVRTYSTQETQYF.

This chain uses TRBV18 with TRBJ1-1; a possible D gene is TRBD1 (5 bases). Deletions cut 0 bases from V and 5 bases from J, with 13 bases between. This CDR3 contains 15 residues. The V gene's germline CDR1 is KGHSH and CDR2 LQKENI. CDR3 in amino acids: CASSPPQGYDTEAFF. The CDR3 nucleotides read TGTGCCAGCTCACCACCGCAGGGATATGATACTGAAGCTTTCTTT.

The V and J genes are TRBV11-2 and TRBJ1-2; 7 bases fit TRBD1. Germline loops: CDR1 SGHAT, CDR2 FQNNGV. V gave up 5 bases and J gave up 4 bases; unmatched junction bases: 10. The CDR3 totals 15 residues. This CDR3 reads CASSTGQPLVYGYTF. The CDR3 nucleotides read TGTGCCAGCAGCACGGGACAGCCTCTCGTCTATGGCTACACCTTC. The variable domain in full, with the rest retrieved from reference TRBV11-2 and TRBJ1-2, is EAGVAQSPRYKIIEKRQSVAFWCNPISGHATLYWYQQILGQGPKLLIQFQNNGVVDDSQLPKDRFSAERLKGVDSTLKIQPAKLEDSAVYLCASSTGQPLVYGYTFGSGTRLTVV.

The chain couples TRBV14 to TRBJ2-7, with a possible D match to TRBD1 (6 bases). Germline V gene data show CDR1 as SGHDN and CDR2 as FVKESK. The V gene lost 0 bases and the J gene lost 5 bases, with 11 bases spanning the gap. CDR3 length: 14 residues. CDR3 amino acids: CASSQELKGDEQYF. CDR3 DNA: TGTGCCAGCAGCCAAGAGTTAAAGGGGGACGAGCAGTACTTC.

Remarks on this clone: Mismatch with germline at one junction end may stem from a read error. CDR3 bases: TGTGCCAGCAGTTTACGGGGACACCGGGACTTC. Protein sequence: CASSLRGHRDF. The chain couples TRBV12-3 or TRBV12-4 to TRBJ2-7, with a possible D match to TRBD1 (6 bases). The CDR3 is 11 residues long.